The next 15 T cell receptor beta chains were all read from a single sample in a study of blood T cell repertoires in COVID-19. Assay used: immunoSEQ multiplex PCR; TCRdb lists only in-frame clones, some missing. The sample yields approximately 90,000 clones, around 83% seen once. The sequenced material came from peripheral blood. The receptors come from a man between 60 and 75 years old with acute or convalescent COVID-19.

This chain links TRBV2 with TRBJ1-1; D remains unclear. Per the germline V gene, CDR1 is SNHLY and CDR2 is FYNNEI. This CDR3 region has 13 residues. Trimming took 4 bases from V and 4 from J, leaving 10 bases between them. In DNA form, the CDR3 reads TGTGCCAGCAGTGTACCCGGCGGCACTGAAGCTTTCTTT. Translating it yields CASSVPGGTEAFF.

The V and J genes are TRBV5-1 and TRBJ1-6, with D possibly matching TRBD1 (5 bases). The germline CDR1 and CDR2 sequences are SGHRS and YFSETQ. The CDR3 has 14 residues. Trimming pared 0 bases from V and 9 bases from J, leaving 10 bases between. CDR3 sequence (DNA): TGCGCCAGCAGCTTGGCAGGGCTCCCTTCACCCCTCCACTTT. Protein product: CASSLAGLPSPLHF. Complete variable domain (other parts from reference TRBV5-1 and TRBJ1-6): KAGVTQTPRYLIKTRGQQVTLSCSPISGHRSVSWYQQTPGQGLQFLFEYFSETQRNKGNFPGRFSGRQFSNSRSEMNVSTLELGDSALYLCASSLAGLPSPLHFGNGTRLTVT.

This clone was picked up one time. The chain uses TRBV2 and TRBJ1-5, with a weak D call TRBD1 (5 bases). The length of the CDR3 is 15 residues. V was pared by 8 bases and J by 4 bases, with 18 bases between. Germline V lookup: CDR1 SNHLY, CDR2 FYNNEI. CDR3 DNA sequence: TGTGCCAGCCGGATGGGCTTAGCAGGGAATCAGCCCCAGCATTTT. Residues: CASRMGLAGNQPQHF.

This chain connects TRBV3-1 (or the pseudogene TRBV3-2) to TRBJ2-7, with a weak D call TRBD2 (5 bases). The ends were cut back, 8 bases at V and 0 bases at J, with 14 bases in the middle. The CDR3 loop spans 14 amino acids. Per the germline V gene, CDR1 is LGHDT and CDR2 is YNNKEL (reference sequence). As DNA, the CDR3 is TGTGCCAGCGGCGGGTCACAGAGCTCCTACGAGCAGTACTTC. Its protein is CASGGSQSSYEQYF.

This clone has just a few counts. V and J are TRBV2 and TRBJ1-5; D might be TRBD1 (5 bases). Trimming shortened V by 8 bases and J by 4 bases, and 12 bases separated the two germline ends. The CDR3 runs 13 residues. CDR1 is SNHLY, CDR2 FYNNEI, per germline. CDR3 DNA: TGTGCCAGCCGGGGGGGTCTGAATCAGCCCCAGCATTTT. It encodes CASRGGLNQPQHF.

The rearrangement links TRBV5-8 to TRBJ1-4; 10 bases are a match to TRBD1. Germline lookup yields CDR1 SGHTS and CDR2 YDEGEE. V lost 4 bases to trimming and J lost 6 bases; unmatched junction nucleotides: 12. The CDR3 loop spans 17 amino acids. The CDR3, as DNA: TGTGCCAGCAGCCCCGGAAAACGGACAGGGGGTGATGAAAAACTGTTTTTT. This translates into CASSPGKRTGGDEKLFF.

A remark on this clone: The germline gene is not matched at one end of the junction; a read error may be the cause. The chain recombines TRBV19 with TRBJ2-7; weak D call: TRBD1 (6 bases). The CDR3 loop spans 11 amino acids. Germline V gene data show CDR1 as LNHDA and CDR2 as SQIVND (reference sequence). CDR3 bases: TGTGCCAGTAGTACAGGGGACACGGCCTGCTTC. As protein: CASSTGDTACF. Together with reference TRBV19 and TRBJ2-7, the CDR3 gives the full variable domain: DGGITQSPKYLFRKEGQNVTLSCEQNLNHDAMYWYRQDPGQGLRLIYYSQIVNDFQKGDIAEGYSVSREKKESFPLTVTSAQKNPTAFYLCASSTGDTACFGPGTRLTVT.

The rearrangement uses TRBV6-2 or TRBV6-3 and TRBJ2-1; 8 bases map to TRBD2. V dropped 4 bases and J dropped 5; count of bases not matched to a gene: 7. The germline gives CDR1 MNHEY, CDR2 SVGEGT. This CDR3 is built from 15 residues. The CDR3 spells CASSSRGGSHNEQFF. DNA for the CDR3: TGTGCCAGCAGTTCTCGGGGGGGTAGCCACAATGAGCAGTTCTTC.

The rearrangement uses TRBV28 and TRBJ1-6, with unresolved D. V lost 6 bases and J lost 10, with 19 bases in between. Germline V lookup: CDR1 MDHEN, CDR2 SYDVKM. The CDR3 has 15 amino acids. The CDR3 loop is CASSLWAGSQSPLHF. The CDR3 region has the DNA TGTGCCAGCAGCCTCTGGGCAGGAAGTCAGTCACCCCTCCACTTT.

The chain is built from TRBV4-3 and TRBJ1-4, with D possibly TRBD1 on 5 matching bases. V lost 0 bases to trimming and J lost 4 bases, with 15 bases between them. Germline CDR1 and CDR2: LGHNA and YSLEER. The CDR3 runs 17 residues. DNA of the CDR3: TGCGCCAGCAGCCAAGACTACGGGGGAGCGATTAATGAAAAACTGTTTTTT. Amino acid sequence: CASSQDYGGAINEKLFF.

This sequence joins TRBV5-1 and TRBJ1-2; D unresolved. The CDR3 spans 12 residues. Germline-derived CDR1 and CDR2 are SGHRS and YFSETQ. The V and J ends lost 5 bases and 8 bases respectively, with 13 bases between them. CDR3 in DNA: TGCGCCAGCAGGCTGGGTACAGAAGGCTACACCTTC. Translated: CASRLGTEGYTF.

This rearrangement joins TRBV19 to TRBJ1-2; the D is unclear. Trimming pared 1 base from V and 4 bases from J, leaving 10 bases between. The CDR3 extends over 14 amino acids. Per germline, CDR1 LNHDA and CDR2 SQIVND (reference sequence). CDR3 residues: CASSIGSSFYGYTF. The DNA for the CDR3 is TGTGCCAGTAGTATAGGATCAAGCTTCTATGGCTACACCTTC.

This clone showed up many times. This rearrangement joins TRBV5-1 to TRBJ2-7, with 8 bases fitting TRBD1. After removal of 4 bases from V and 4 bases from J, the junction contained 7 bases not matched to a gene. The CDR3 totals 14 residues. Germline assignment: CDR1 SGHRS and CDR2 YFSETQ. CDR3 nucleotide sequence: TGCGCCAGCAGCCTGGGCAGGGGGCTTTACGAGCAGTACTTC. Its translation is CASSLGRGLYEQYF.

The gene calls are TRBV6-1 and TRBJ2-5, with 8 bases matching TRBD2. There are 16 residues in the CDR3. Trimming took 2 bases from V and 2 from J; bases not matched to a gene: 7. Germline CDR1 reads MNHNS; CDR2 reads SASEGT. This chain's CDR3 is CASSEIISGTQETQYF. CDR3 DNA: TGTGCCAGCAGTGAAATTATTAGCGGGACACAAGAGACCCAGTACTTC.

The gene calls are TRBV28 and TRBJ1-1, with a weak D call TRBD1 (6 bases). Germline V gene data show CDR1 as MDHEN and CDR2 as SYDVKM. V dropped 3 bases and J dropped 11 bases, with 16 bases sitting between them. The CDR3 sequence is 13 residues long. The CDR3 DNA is TGTGCCAGCAGTTTGACGACAGGTTTATACGCTTTCTTT. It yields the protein CASSLTTGLYAFF.